A selection of T cell receptor beta chains follows, all from one sample in a study of T cell responses to AZD1222 COVID-19 vaccine. The assay was immunoSEQ multiplex PCR, and TCRdb's table has in-frame clones only and misses some. Here the sample spans approximately 64,000 clones, over 80% being singletons. Sequenced here: peripheral blood, sampled on day 0 of AZD1222 vaccination. These receptor sequences come from an adult in good health. The CDR3 runs from the conserved cysteine through the conserved F or W. D genes are given only for firm matches. Not every row has a clone size; where given, it reads once, few, many or a size class.

j_gene,abundance,v_gene,d_gene,CDR3aa,CDR3nt
TRBJ2-3,few,TRBV5-1,.,CASSLGSSRDTQYF,TGCGCCAGCAGCTTGGGGTCTAGTAGAGATACGCAGTATTTT
TRBJ1-1,.,TRBV7-7,.,CASSLTENTEAFF,TGTGCTAGCAGCTTGACAGAGAACACTGAAGCTTTCTTT
TRBJ1-3,.,TRBV27,.,CASRFTGPSGNTIYF,TGTGCCAGCAGGTTTACGGGGCCCTCAGGAAACACCATATATTTT
TRBJ1-6,.,TRBV6-5,.,CASSYQSASGNSPLHF,TGTGCCAGCAGTTATCAATCAGCCTCGGGTAATTCACCCCTCCACTTT
TRBJ2-7,.,TRBV24-1,TRBD1,CATSDRDSYEQYF,TGTGCCACCAGTGATCGGGACAGCTACGAGCAGTACTTC
TRBJ1-1,.,TRBV4-3,.,CASSQAVFFQLLF,TGCGCCAGCAGCCAAGCTGTTTTCTTCCAACTTCTCTTT
TRBJ1-2,.,TRBV29-1,.,CSVEVADLYGYTF,TGCAGCGTTGAGGTGGCAGACCTCTATGGCTACACCTTC
TRBJ2-2,.,TRBV25-1,.,CASSGRVTGELFF,TGTGCCAGCAGTGGACGGGTCACCGGGGAGCTGTTTTTT
TRBJ2-7,.,TRBV7-3,TRBD2,CASSSGLAGTEQYF,TGTGCCAGCAGCTCGGGACTAGCGGGGACAGAGCAGTACTTC
TRBJ2-6,.,TRBV7-6,.,CASSLSDRFLVPGANVLTF,TGTGCCAGCAGCTTATCCGACAGGTTTCTGGTACCCGGGGCCAACGTCCTGACTTTC
TRBJ1-2,.,TRBV27,TRBD1,CASSFPGTVWVYGYTF,TGTGCCAGCAGTTTCCCCGGGACAGTGTGGGTCTATGGCTACACCTTC
TRBJ1-2,.,TRBV7-9,.,CASSDGERGSGYTF,TGTGCCAGCAGCGACGGGGAGAGGGGGTCTGGCTACACCTTC
TRBJ2-6,.,TRBV18,.,CASSPAGPGANVLTF,TGTGCCAGCTCACCAGCCGGGCCTGGGGCCAACGTCCTGACTTTC
TRBJ2-1,.,TRBV19,.,CAAGVGLNNEQFF,TGTGCCGCAGGCGTGGGGCTTAACAATGAGCAGTTCTTC
TRBJ1-2,.,TRBV5-1,.,CASSRSRGANYGYTF,TGCGCCAGCAGCAGAAGCAGGGGCGCTAACTATGGCTACACCTTC
TRBJ2-7,.,TRBV7-2,.,CASSLLMGAYEQYF,TGTGCCAGCAGCTTACTTATGGGGGCCTACGAGCAGTACTTC
TRBJ1-6,.,TRBV5-4,.,CASSLEGIQNSPLHF,TGTGCCAGCAGCTTAGAGGGGATACAGAATTCACCCCTCCACTTT
TRBJ1-2,.,TRBV5-4,TRBD1,CASSLADRINYGYTF,TGTGCCAGCAGCTTGGCGGACAGGATTAACTATGGCTACACCTTC
TRBJ1-1,.,TRBV6-5,.,CASSRTRTEAFF,TGTGCCAGCAGCCGAACGCGCACTGAAGCTTTCTTT
TRBJ1-2,.,TRBV3-1/TRBV3-2,.,CASSQDVQGKRGYTF,TGTGCCAGCAGCCAAGATGTTCAGGGGAAACGTGGCTACACCTTC
TRBJ1-2,.,TRBV12-3/TRBV12-4,.,CASSLAWGYTF,TGTGCCAGCAGCCTTGCTTGGGGCTACACCTTC
TRBJ1-3,.,TRBV18,.,CASSPPSPGATGNTIYF,TGTGCCAGCTCACCACCGAGCCCAGGGGCTACTGGAAACACCATATATTTT